In its sample, the clone carrying this T cell receptor (beta chain) ranks as medium-sized. The sample is drawn from a study of immune reconstitution after stem cell transplant in scleroderma. The CDR3 length is 15 residues. Trimming removed 4 bases from V and 0 bases from J; junction bases left unmatched: 3. CDR1 MRHNA and CDR2 SNTAGT come from the germline V gene. Via MiXCR, TCRdb re-called the RT-PCR reads, giving one row per CDR3 protein. This table has some 4,000 distinct CDR3 sequences, about 6.6% appearing once. This rearrangement joins TRBV6-4 to TRBJ1-5, with TRBD1 matching over 7 bases. The specimen was collected before or after autologous hematopoietic stem cell transplantation (not recorded which). The receptor comes from a female donor with systemic sclerosis. The CDR3 bases are TGTGCCAGCAGTGCGGACAGGATTAGCAATCAGCCCCAGCATTTT. This gives the protein CASSADRISNQPQHF.